The 10 T cell receptor beta chains presented below share a single source sample, sequenced in a study of cytomegalovirus exposure and HLA in healthy donors. 13 Jbeta primers and 60 Vbeta primers were used for the PCR. Assay used: immunoSEQ multiplex PCR; TCRdb lists only in-frame clones, some missing. Among roughly 120,000 clones listed, around 80% were seen once. Sequenced material: PBMCs. These receptors were obtained from a woman between 18 and 29 years old in good health and CMV-seronegative.

This chain's CDR3 is CASSLGQGYEQYF. CDR3 sequence (DNA): TGTGCCAGCAGTCTAGGACAGGGCTACGAGCAGTACTTC. V usage is TRBV6-5 and J usage is TRBJ2-5, with TRBD1 matching over 8 bases. The DNA end is a closer match to TRBJ2-7, so the J assignment may be wrong. This CDR3 spans 13 amino acids. Germline V gives CDR1 MNHEY, CDR2 SVGAGI.

J is TRBJ1-1 and V is TRBV5-6, with a weak D call TRBD1 (5 bases). The V and J ends lost 5 bases and 1 base respectively, with 9 bases between them. From germline, CDR1 is SGHDT and CDR2 YYEEEE. The CDR3 covers 13 residues. The CDR3 loop reads CASRLQENTEAFF. CDR3 DNA: TGTGCCAGCAGGTTACAGGAGAACACTGAAGCTTTCTTT.

The chain couples TRBV11-3 to TRBJ2-5; a weak D match, TRBD2 (5 bases). CDR3 length: 13 residues. Germline V gene lookup returns CDR1 SGHNT and CDR2 YENEEA. Trimming removed 5 bases from V and 2 bases from J, with 9 bases in between. CDR3 protein: CASSTGIQETQYF. In nucleotides, the CDR3 is TGTGCCAGCAGCACCGGGATACAAGAGACCCAGTACTTC.

This chain connects TRBV5-6 to TRBJ2-7, with TRBD1 identical over 8 bases. The trim removed 4 bases at V and 0 bases at J, leaving 6 bases unmatched. The CDR3 has 15 residues. The germline V gene has CDR1 SGHDT and CDR2 YYEEEE. The CDR3, as DNA: TGTGCCAGCAGCGAACCACAGGGGGGCTCCTACGAGCAGTACTTC. Translated, it gives CASSEPQGGSYEQYF.

The chain links TRBV9 to TRBJ2-7; D is perhaps TRBD2 (7 bases). CDR1 and CDR2 (germline): SGDLS, YYNGEE. The CDR3 totals 14 residues. Trimming stripped 0 bases from V and 6 bases from J, with 13 bases between. CDR3 coding DNA: TGTGCCAGCAGCGTAGGGGGGGGGCGAGGCGAGCAGTACTTC. It specifies CASSVGGGRGEQYF.

The rearrangement uses TRBV7-6 and TRBJ2-7; 9 bases align to TRBD1. The CDR3 consists of 15 residues. CDR1 is SGHVS, CDR2 FNYEAQ, per germline. V gave up 5 bases and J gave up 4 bases; unmatched junction bases: 9. The CDR3 sequence: CASSPMVGTGYEQYF. CDR3 coding DNA: TGTGCCAGCAGCCCAATGGTGGGGACAGGGTACGAGCAGTACTTC. Full variable domain (outside the CDR3, taken from reference TRBV7-6 and TRBJ2-7): GAGVSQSPRYKVTKRGQDVALRCDPISGHVSLYWYRQALGQGPEFLTYFNYEAQQDKSGLPNDRFSAERPEGSISTLTIQRTEQRDSAMYRCASSPMVGTGYEQYFGPGTRLTVT.

The chain links TRBV6-5 to TRBJ2-7; 11 bases line up with TRBD2. Germline CDR1 reads MNHEY; CDR2 reads SVGAGI. This CDR3 has 13 residues. After removal of 9 bases from V and 4 bases from J, the junction contained 5 bases not matched to a gene. CDR3 region: CASTSGSEYEQYF. The DNA for the CDR3 is TGTGCCAGTACTAGCGGGAGTGAGTACGAGCAGTACTTC.

The chain carries TRBV7-7 and TRBJ2-5, with 9 bases fitting TRBD2. This CDR3 has 15 residues. J gave up 9 bases and V 1 base, and 9 bases lay outside the gene matches. Germline V gene sequence: CDR1 SSHAT, CDR2 FNYEAQ (reference sequence). CDR3 amino acids: CASSLDAGGLGAQYF. The CDR3 DNA reads as TGTGCCAGCAGCTTAGATGCGGGAGGGTTAGGGGCCCAGTACTTC.

Points on this clone: Mismatch with germline at one junction end may stem from a read error. The CDR3 protein is CAGSLPGTGDTGELFF. For the CDR3, the DNA is TGTGCCGGCAGTTTACCCGGGACAGGGGATACCGGGGAGCTGTTTTTT. The chain employs TRBV28 and TRBJ2-2; 10 bases align to TRBD1. CDR3 length equals 16 residues. Germline values: CDR1 MDHEN, CDR2 SYDVKM. The whole variable domain, remainder taken from reference TRBV28 and TRBJ2-2, is DVKVTQSSRYLVKRTGEKVFLECVQDMDHENMFWYRQDPGLGLRLIYFSYDVKMKEKGDIPEGYSVSREKKERFSLILESASTNQTSMYLCAGSLPGTGDTGELFFGEGSRLTVL.

The chain carries TRBV5-3 and TRBJ1-2; TRBD1 agrees at 7 bases. TRBV5-3 is labeled an ORF, and its function is uncertain. There are 13 residues in the CDR3. The ends lost 6 bases at V and 4 bases at J; junction bases unmatched: 6. The CDR3 nucleotides are TGTGCCAGAAAGGGACAGACTTTCTATGGCTACACCTTC. Protein sequence: CARKGQTFYGYTF.